What follows are 17 T cell receptor beta chains derived from one specimen sequenced in a study of shared clonotypes between healthy human individuals. Positively selected for CCR7, the CD45RO-negative cells used as naive CD8 cells excluded terminally differentiated effector memory CD45RA+ cells. Sequencing used immunoSEQ multiplex PCR; TCRdb keeps in-frame clones, though not all of them. The sample yields more than 2 million clones, about 95% seen once. The sequencing sample was made of naive CD8+ T cells sorted from blood. The source is a man between 18 and 29 years old in good health.

This clone was detected once. The chain couples TRBV9 to TRBJ2-6; TRBD1 aligns across 10 bases. Germline loops: CDR1 SGDLS, CDR2 YYNGEE. Unmatched junction bases numbered 9, after V lost 4 bases and J lost 2 bases. There are 18 residues in the CDR3. The DNA of the CDR3 is TGTGCCAGCAGCCCCCTGGGACAGGGGATCCCTGGGGCCAACGTCCTGACTTTC. Translating it yields CASSPLGQGIPGANVLTF.

This chain uses TRBV7-8 with TRBJ2-2; D is possibly TRBD2 (6 bases). This CDR3 spans 17 amino acids. CDR1 is SGHVS and CDR2 is FQNEAQ in the germline V gene. Trimming shortened V by 5 bases and J by 0 bases, and 16 bases separated the two germline ends. CDR3 sequence reads: CASSGPPGGPNTGELFF. CDR3 bases: TGTGCCAGCAGCGGCCCCCCCGGGGGACCGAACACCGGGGAGCTGTTTTTT.

To note about this clone: Other nucleotide sequences in the sample specify the same CDR3. The J gene is TRBJ2-7, the V gene TRBV27, with TRBD1 identical over 11 bases. The CDR3 covers 15 residues. J gave up 4 bases and V 3 bases, and 5 bases lay outside the gene matches. Germline CDR1 reads MNHEY; CDR2 reads SMNVEV (reference sequence). The CDR3 DNA is TGTGCCAGCAGTTTTGCAGGACAGGGGGCTTACGAGCAGTACTTC. Translated, it gives CASSFAGQGAYEQYF.

The rearrangement joins TRBV4-1 to TRBJ2-5, with no clear D. The CDR3 contains 14 residues. CDR1 and CDR2 (germline): MGHRA, YSYEKL. The V end lost 1 base, the J end lost 1 base, and 7 bases lay between the germline ends. The CDR3 sequence: CASSQVAFQETQYF. The CDR3 DNA reads TGCGCCAGCAGCCAAGTGGCCTTCCAAGAGACCCAGTACTTC.

The chain is built from TRBV11-2 and TRBJ2-7; possibly TRBD2 for D (5 bases). V was shortened by 1 base and J by 6 bases, with 13 bases between the two germline ends. The CDR3 consists of 14 residues. Germline V gene sequence: CDR1 SGHAT, CDR2 FQNNGV. CDR3 sequence reads: CASSLARGYFEQYF. The CDR3 coding sequence is TGTGCCAGCAGCTTAGCCCGGGGATACTTCGAGCAGTACTTC.

The rearrangement links TRBV2 to TRBJ2-7, with D perhaps matching TRBD1 (5 bases). V lost 10 bases and J 1 base, leaving 14 bases between the germline ends. Germline CDR1 and CDR2: SNHLY and FYNNEI. The CDR3 has 13 residues. The CDR3 DNA reads TGTGCCAAGCAAACAGGAGCTTCCTACGAGCAGTACTTC. This encodes CAKQTGASYEQYF.

The chain is built from TRBV12-5 and TRBJ1-1; D not certain. Germline V CDR1 and CDR2: LGHNT, FRNRAP. Trimming shortened V by 5 bases and J by 8 bases, and 12 bases separated the two germline ends. This CDR3 comprises 12 residues. The CDR3 sequence: CASGHGRGEAFF. The CDR3 DNA is TGTGCTAGTGGTCATGGACGGGGAGAAGCTTTCTTT.

V gene TRBV4-1 combines with J gene TRBJ2-3; D uncertain. The CDR3 spans 14 residues. V lost 1 base and J 1 base, leaving 6 bases between the germline ends. Germline assignment: CDR1 MGHRA and CDR2 YSYEKL. For the CDR3, the DNA is TGCGCCAGCAGCCAAGCTATCCGCACAGATACGCAGTATTTT. Translating gives CASSQAIRTDTQYF.

The chain couples TRBV5-1 to TRBJ2-1; 7 bases agree with TRBD1. The CDR3 is made up of 15 amino acids. Germline loops: CDR1 SGHRS, CDR2 YFSETQ. V gave up 2 bases and J gave up 4 bases; unmatched junction bases: 6. The CDR3 sequence: CASSFDRDSYNEQFF. The CDR3 DNA reads as TGCGCCAGCAGCTTTGACCGGGACAGTTACAATGAGCAGTTCTTC.

This sequence joins TRBV6-5 and TRBJ1-4; D remains unclear. This CDR3 contains 15 residues. V was shortened by 0 bases and J by 5 bases, with 10 bases between the two germline ends. Germline V gene lookup returns CDR1 MNHEY and CDR2 SVGAGI. The CDR3: CASSYSGNLNEKLFF. CDR3 DNA: TGTGCCAGCAGTTACTCAGGGAATCTCAATGAAAAACTGTTTTTT.

The gene calls are TRBV9 and TRBJ2-7; perhaps TRBD2 as D (5 bases). The CDR3 is 16 amino acids. V lost 4 bases, J lost 0 bases, and 17 bases lay in between. The germline V gene encodes CDR1 SGDLS and CDR2 YYNGEE. CDR3 DNA sequence: TGTGCCAGCAGCCGCAAGGAAGGAGGAAGCTCCTACGAGCAGTACTTC. Its translation is CASSRKEGGSSYEQYF.

The chain has TRBV6-1 and TRBJ2-3, with D hard to call. The CDR3 consists of 15 residues. V was clipped by 6 bases and J by 0 bases, with 13 bases between them. The V gene's germline CDR1 is MNHNS and CDR2 SASEGT. CDR3 loop: CASSRLFSSTDTQYF. As DNA, the CDR3 is TGTGCCAGCAGCCGACTTTTTAGTAGCACAGATACGCAGTATTTT.

This clone was counted a single time. The rearrangement links TRBV4-1 to TRBJ1-1, with D uncertain. V lost 4 bases, J lost 3 bases, and 15 bases lay in between. CDR1 and CDR2 (germline): MGHRA, YSYEKL. This CDR3 spans 15 amino acids. CDR3 in DNA: TGCGCCAGCAGCCTAAAGGGTATTGGCCACACTGAAGCTTTCTTT. This sequence encodes CASSLKGIGHTEAFF.

The chain uses TRBV4-1 and TRBJ2-7; a possible D gene is TRBD2 (5 bases). CDR3 length equals 17 residues. Germline V gives CDR1 MGHRA, CDR2 YSYEKL. V was cut by 0 bases and J by 6 bases, with 21 bases left in between. Here the CDR3 reads CASSQEDGVMGAGEQYF. DNA of the CDR3: TGCGCCAGCAGCCAAGAGGACGGGGTGATGGGAGCTGGCGAGCAGTACTTC.

With respect to this clone: This sample also contains other DNA sequences that code for the same CDR3. The genes are TRBV7-9 and TRBJ2-7, with D unclear. V was pared by 0 bases and J by 2 bases, with 8 bases between. The CDR3 consists of 14 residues. CDR1 is SEHNR and CDR2 is FQNEAQ in the germline V gene (reference sequence). CDR3 in DNA: TGTGCCAGCAGCTTAGCGCTTTCTACCTACGAGCAGTACTTC. It encodes CASSLALSTYEQYF.

This clone occurred once. This chain links TRBV4-1 with TRBJ1-5, with unresolved D. Trimming pared 4 bases from V and 3 bases from J, leaving 13 bases between. Germline CDR1 and CDR2: MGHRA and YSYEKL. There are 15 residues in the CDR3. CDR3 DNA sequence: TGCGCCAGCAGCCCATCCCGGGTCAACAATCAGCCCCAGCATTTT. Translating it yields CASSPSRVNNQPQHF.

The chain employs TRBV5-4 and TRBJ2-2; 15 bases line up with TRBD2. Losses at the gene ends were 3 bases for V and 3 bases for J; bases not matched to a gene: 6. Looked up from germline, CDR1 is SGHNT and CDR2 is YYREEE (reference sequence). The CDR3 loop spans 18 amino acids. CDR3 in DNA: TGTGCCAGCAGCTCCGGACTAGCGGGAGGGCCGGACACCGGGGAGCTGTTTTTT. Its translation: CASSSGLAGGPDTGELFF.